A single sample is the source of the 19 T cell receptor beta chains below, sequenced in a study of blood T cell repertoires in COVID-19 (dated by TCRdb to about 2020). Libraries were prepared through the immunoSEQ multiplex PCR assay. TCRdb took over this immuneACCESS table, retaining in-frame rearrangements with V and J assigned. Such tables are incomplete; in checked studies, under half of the missing clones stem from an unresolved V gene, and the remainder is unexplained. This sample holds about 240,000 clones; roughly 82% were observed only once. Jointly, the top ten make up approximately 13% of the sample. Material: peripheral blood. These receptor sequences come from a man at least 80 years old with acute or convalescent COVID-19.

The J gene is TRBJ2-7, the V gene TRBV6-5; weak D call: TRBD1 (5 bases). V lost 0 bases and J 0 bases, leaving 9 bases between the germline ends. The CDR3 is made up of 15 amino acids. Germline CDR1 is MNHEY and CDR2 is SVGAGI. Here the CDR3 DNA reads TGTGCCAGCAGTTACTCATACAGGCTCTCCTACGAGCAGTACTTC. This translates into CASSYSYRLSYEQYF.

The chain recombines TRBV7-3 with TRBJ2-3; TRBD1 might be the D (6 bases). The germline CDR1 and CDR2 sequences are SGHTA and FQGTGA. The length of the CDR3 is 14 residues. Trimming pared 5 bases from V and 0 bases from J, leaving 9 bases between. CDR3 residues: CASSAQGSTDTQYF. The CDR3, as DNA: TGTGCCAGCAGCGCCCAGGGGAGCACAGATACGCAGTATTTT. The complete variable domain, with remaining parts taken from reference TRBV7-3 and TRBJ2-3, reads GAGVSQTPSNKVTEKGKYVELRCDPISGHTALYWYRQSLGQGPEFLIYFQGTGAADDSGLPNDRFFAVRPEGSVSTLKIQRTERGDSAVYLCASSAQGSTDTQYFGPGTRLTVL.

The chain has TRBV19 and TRBJ1-1; 10 bases match TRBD1. The CDR3 is 14 residues long. V dropped 7 bases and J dropped 0; count of bases not matched to a gene: 2. From germline, CDR1 is LNHDA and CDR2 SQIVND (reference sequence). The CDR3 region has the DNA TGTGCCAGTAAGGACAGGGGGATGAACACTGAAGCTTTCTTT. It yields the protein CASKDRGMNTEAFF.

The rearrangement joins TRBV6-1 to TRBJ1-4; TRBD1 might be the D (6 bases). The V and J ends lost 0 bases and 8 bases respectively, with 13 bases between them. Germline assignment: CDR1 MNHNS and CDR2 SASEGT. The CDR3 covers 15 residues. CDR3 DNA sequence: TGTGCCAGCAGTGAAGCGCTGGGGGCGCGAGAAAAACTGTTTTTT. It specifies CASSEALGAREKLFF.

Turning to this clone: The same CDR3 also results from other DNA sequences found in this sample. The V call is TRBV5-4, the J call TRBJ1-2; D remains unclear. Germline V lookup: CDR1 SGHNT, CDR2 YYREEE (reference sequence). This CDR3 has 14 amino acids. The ends were cut back, 0 bases at V and 3 bases at J, with 9 bases in the middle. The CDR3 nucleotides are TGTGCCAGCAGCTTGGCCCGGGAGGACTATGGCTACACCTTC. This translates into CASSLAREDYGYTF.

This clone has only one observation. The chain couples TRBV5-1 to TRBJ1-1, with D unresolved. The germline V gene has CDR1 SGHRS and CDR2 YFSETQ. V shed 0 bases and J shed 3 bases, with 6 bases lying between them. The CDR3 has 13 amino acids. CDR3 sequence (DNA): TGCGCCAGCAGCTTGGCCCTTGACACTGAAGCTTTCTTT. It codes for CASSLALDTEAFF.

The CDR3 region has the DNA TGTGCCAGCAGTTTAATAGCCACCGGGGAGCTGTTTTTT. Encoded protein: CASSLIATGELFF. The gene calls are TRBV27 and TRBJ2-2; unclear D gene. The CDR3 contains 13 residues. Germline V gene lookup returns CDR1 MNHEY and CDR2 SMNVEV (reference sequence). V lost 2 bases and J lost 4, with 5 bases in between.

The chain recombines TRBV28 with TRBJ1-6, with D tentatively TRBD1 (5 bases). The CDR3 spans 14 residues. Trimming took 5 bases from V and 9 from J, leaving 14 bases between them. Looked up from germline, CDR1 is MDHEN and CDR2 is SYDVKM. CDR3 region: CASSVGQGGSPLHF. The CDR3 DNA reads as TGTGCCAGCAGTGTTGGGCAGGGCGGTTCACCCCTCCACTTT.

The V and J genes are TRBV7-2 and TRBJ1-3; unclear D gene. Germline CDR1 SGHTA, CDR2 FQGNSA. The V end was cut by 1 base, the J end by 0 bases, with 10 bases between. CDR3 length equals 16 residues. In DNA, the CDR3 is TGTGCCAGCAGCTTAGGAGCGGCCTTCTCTGGAAACACCATATATTTT. Amino acid sequence: CASSLGAAFSGNTIYF.

The chain links TRBV4-1 to TRBJ2-6; 9 bases fit TRBD1. The CDR3 sequence is 19 residues long. The V gene's germline CDR1 is MGHRA and CDR2 YSYEKL. Unmatched junction bases numbered 14, after V lost 6 bases and J lost 2 bases. Here the CDR3 reads CASSREPGQGRTGANVLTF. The CDR3 region has the DNA TGCGCCAGCAGTCGAGAACCGGGACAGGGAAGAACTGGGGCCAACGTCCTGACTTTC.

The V call is TRBV6-5, the J call TRBJ1-1; no firm D call. CDR3 length: 14 residues. Trimming left V 6 bases short and J 1 base short, with 12 bases between. The germline V gene has CDR1 MNHEY and CDR2 SVGAGI. The CDR3 DNA sequence: TGTGCCAGCAGGGCCGGGGTAGGGAACACTGAAGCTTTCTTT. Translation gives CASRAGVGNTEAFF.

The chain recombines TRBV6-2 or TRBV6-3 with TRBJ2-3; 9 nucleotides line up with TRBD2. Germline CDR1 reads MNHEY; CDR2 reads SVGEGT. The CDR3 contains 15 residues. V lost 4 bases to trimming and J lost 2 bases; unmatched junction nucleotides: 4. The CDR3 DNA is TGTGCCAGCAGTTCTCGCGGGGGGGACACAGATACGCAGTATTTT. Amino acids: CASSSRGGDTDTQYF.

The rearrangement links TRBV5-1 to TRBJ2-7, with 9 bases that match TRBD1. The CDR3 extends over 14 amino acids. Germline CDR1 and CDR2: SGHRS and YFSETQ. V shed 4 bases, J shed 5 bases, and the junction held 7 bases outside the gene matches. The CDR3 DNA follows: TGCGCCAGCAGCCTCGGGACAGGGAACAACGAGCAGTACTTC. Translation: CASSLGTGNNEQYF.

V gene TRBV5-1 combines with J gene TRBJ2-2, with TRBD1 identical over 10 bases. V was pared by 3 bases and J by 4 bases, with 6 bases of the junction left unmatched. CDR1 and CDR2 from the germline V gene are SGHRS and YFSETQ. CDR3 length equals 16 residues. The CDR3 DNA follows: TGCGCCAGCAGCTCCCGGACAGGGGGGACCACCGGGGAGCTGTTTTTT. Its translation is CASSSRTGGTTGELFF. Variable domain in full (rest from reference TRBV5-1 and TRBJ2-2): KAGVTQTPRYLIKTRGQQVTLSCSPISGHRSVSWYQQTPGQGLQFLFEYFSETQRNKGNFPGRFSGRQFSNSRSEMNVSTLELGDSALYLCASSSRTGGTTGELFFGEGSRLTVL.

This sequence joins TRBV19 and TRBJ2-1; tentatively, D is TRBD1 (7 bases). CDR1 is LNHDA and CDR2 is SQIVND in the germline V gene (reference sequence). V was pared by 4 bases and J by 0 bases, with 16 bases between. This CDR3 has 17 residues. The CDR3 here is CASSTRGTANSYNEQFF. The CDR3 DNA reads TGTGCCAGTAGTACCCGGGGGACAGCAAACTCCTACAATGAGCAGTTCTTC.

The chain has TRBV6-5 and TRBJ2-1, with 11 bases that match TRBD2. The trim removed 4 bases at V and 4 bases at J, leaving 6 bases unmatched. The CDR3 sequence is 16 residues long. CDR1 and CDR2 (germline): MNHEY, SVGAGI. CDR3 nucleotide sequence: TGTGCCAGCAGTTCCGGGACTAGCGGTTTATACAATGAGCAGTTCTTC. Amino acid sequence: CASSSGTSGLYNEQFF.

The rearrangement joins TRBV19 to TRBJ1-1; 7 nucleotides align to TRBD1. Germline V gene data show CDR1 as LNHDA and CDR2 as SQIVND (reference sequence). V shed 7 bases and J 0 bases; nucleotides not matched to a gene: 5. The length of the CDR3 is 14 residues. Written as DNA, the CDR3 is TGTGCCAGTAACGAACAGGGGATGAACACTGAAGCTTTCTTT. This encodes CASNEQGMNTEAFF.

This rearrangement joins TRBV29-1 to TRBJ1-1; D remains unclear. CDR1 is SQVTM and CDR2 is ANQGSEA in the germline V gene. The CDR3 loop spans 14 amino acids. Trimming removed 0 bases from V and 2 bases from J, with 10 bases in between. For the CDR3, the DNA is TGCAGCGTTGAAGAGAGGGCAGAAAACACTGAAGCTTTCTTT. Encoded protein: CSVEERAENTEAFF.

DNA for the CDR3: TGTGCCAGCAGCCAAACGGGACAGAGCTCCTATAATTCACCCCTCCACTTT. As protein: CASSQTGQSSYNSPLHF. The V call is TRBV21-1, the J call TRBJ1-6; the listed D gene, TRBD1, was not tested against the DNA. TRBV21-1 is an annotated pseudogene. The CDR3 covers 17 residues.